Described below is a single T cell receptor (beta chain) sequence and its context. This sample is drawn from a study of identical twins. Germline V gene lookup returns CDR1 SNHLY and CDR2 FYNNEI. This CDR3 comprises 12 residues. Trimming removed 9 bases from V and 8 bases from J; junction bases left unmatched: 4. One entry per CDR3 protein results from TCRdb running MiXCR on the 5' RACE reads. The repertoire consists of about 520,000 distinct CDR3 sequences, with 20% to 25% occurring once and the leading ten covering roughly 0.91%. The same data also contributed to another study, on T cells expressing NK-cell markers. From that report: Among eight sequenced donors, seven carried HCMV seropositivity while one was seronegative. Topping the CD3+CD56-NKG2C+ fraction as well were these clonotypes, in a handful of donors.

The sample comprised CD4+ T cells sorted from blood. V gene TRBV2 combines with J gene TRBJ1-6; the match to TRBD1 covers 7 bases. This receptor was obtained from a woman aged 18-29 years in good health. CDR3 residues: CARRGTDSPLHF. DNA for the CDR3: TGTGCCAGACGGGGGACAGATTCACCCCTCCACTTT.